Each of the 20 T cell receptor beta chains below was sequenced from the same sample in a study of patients and donors after allogeneic stem cell transplantation. A single record per CDR3 protein comes from TCRdb applying MiXCR to the RT-PCR reads. Counted here are 920,000 or so distinct CDR3 sequences, roughly 18% occurring once; the ten biggest clones make up about 6%. The sequenced sample consisted of blood, either unsorted or a sorted T cell fraction (not recorded which). All receptors come from a human donor who was either an allogeneic HSCT recipient or a stem cell or donor lymphocyte infusion donor (not recorded which). It is not recorded whose cells these are; they may come from a transplant donor.

This clonotype was detected a few times. CDR3: CSARDQTVNNEKLFF. The DNA for the CDR3 is TGCAGTGCTAGAGACCAGACAGTCAATAATGAAAAACTGTTTTTT. V gene TRBV20-1 combines with J gene TRBJ1-4; perhaps TRBD1 as D (5 bases). V was cut by 0 bases and J by 4 bases, with 12 bases left in between. The CDR3 sequence is 15 residues long. Germline loops: CDR1 DFQATT, CDR2 SNEGSKA (reference sequence).

This clonotype was observed at least ten times. The J gene is TRBJ2-7, the V gene TRBV12-3 or TRBV12-4; 9 bases map to TRBD2. CDR3 size: 17 residues. After removal of 5 bases from V and 2 bases from J, the junction contained 13 bases not matched to a gene. CDR3 region: CASSPLGTSSMTYEQYF. The CDR3 coding sequence is TGTGCCAGCAGTCCCCTCGGGACTAGCTCAATGACCTACGAGCAGTACTTC.

The chain carries TRBV3-1 and TRBJ1-1; no reliable D call. The CDR3 is 12 amino acids. V lost 1 base and J lost 11, with 11 bases in between. Germline V gene lookup returns CDR1 LGHDT and CDR2 YNNKEL (reference sequence). The chain's CDR3 is CASSQGPGGAFF. As DNA, the CDR3 is TGTGCCAGCAGCCAAGGACCTGGAGGGGCTTTCTTT. The full variable domain, in which reference TRBV3-1 and TRBJ1-1 provide the parts outside the CDR3, is DTAVSQTPKYLVTQMGNDKSIKCEQNLGHDTMYWYKQDSKKFLKIMFSYNNKELIINETVPNRFSPKSPDKAHLNLHINSLELGDSAVYFCASSQGPGGAFFGQGTRLTVV.

The chain uses TRBV20-1 and TRBJ2-7; no clear D. The CDR3 covers 13 residues. CDR1 and CDR2 (germline): DFQATT, SNEGSKA (reference sequence). Deletions cut 2 bases from V and 3 bases from J, with 11 bases between. CDR3 nucleotides: TGCAGTGCTAGATCTAATAAACGCTACGAGCAGTACTTC. Translating gives CSARSNKRYEQYF.

The CDR3 protein is CASSSSARRTNTEAFF. In nucleotides, the CDR3 is TGTGCCAGCAGTTCTTCAGCCCGACGAACGAACACTGAAGCTTTCTTT. The chain has TRBV2 and TRBJ1-1; no clear D. The germline gives CDR1 SNHLY, CDR2 FYNNEI. The CDR3 covers 16 residues. V was clipped by 5 bases and J by 1 base, with 17 bases between them.

This clonotype came up many times. CDR3 loop: CSASGNNEQFF. The CDR3 DNA reads as TGCAGCGCTAGCGGGAACAATGAGCAGTTCTTC. The V and J genes are TRBV29-1 and TRBJ2-1; 9 nucleotides agree with TRBD2. Looked up from germline, CDR1 is SQVTM and CDR2 is ANQGSEA. The CDR3 length is 11 residues. The ends lost 7 bases at V and 5 bases at J; junction bases unmatched: 0.

This clonotype showed up many times. The genes are TRBV12-3 or TRBV12-4 and TRBJ1-2; D unclear. This CDR3 has 14 residues. Deletions cut 6 bases from V and 0 bases from J, with 11 bases between. The CDR3 region is CASSSLDSNYGYTF. For the CDR3, the DNA is TGTGCCAGCAGCAGTCTAGATTCTAACTATGGCTACACCTTC.

V gene TRBV18 combines with J gene TRBJ2-2; 13 bases line up with TRBD2. There are 17 residues in the CDR3. Germline loops: CDR1 KGHSH, CDR2 LQKENI. Trimming cost V 3 bases and J 9 bases; bases outside gene matches: 10. CDR3 coding DNA: TGTGCCAGCTCACCGGGGAGGACTAGCGGGAGAATCTGGGAGCTGTTTTTT. This codes for CASSPGRTSGRIWELFF.

This chain joins TRBV20-1 and TRBJ2-7; 14 bases align to TRBD2. CDR1 is DFQATT, CDR2 SNEGSKA, per germline (reference sequence). V lost 6 bases, J lost 3 bases, and 4 bases stayed unmatched. The CDR3 runs 14 residues. CDR3 DNA: TGCAGTGCCAGACTAGCGGGAGGGTTCTACGAGCAGTACTTC. Amino acids: CSARLAGGFYEQYF.

The chain uses TRBV18 and TRBJ1-1; the D is unclear. The CDR3 is 12 amino acids. Trimming removed 2 bases at V and 8 bases at J, with 9 bases between. From germline, CDR1 is KGHSH and CDR2 LQKENI. The CDR3 here is CASSPVWTEAFF. The CDR3 DNA reads TGTGCCAGCTCACCAGTCTGGACGGAAGCTTTCTTT.

V and J are TRBV7-9 and TRBJ2-5; no firm D call. The CDR3 spans 14 residues. The V gene's germline CDR1 is SEHNR and CDR2 FQNEAQ (reference sequence). V was clipped by 3 bases and J by 0 bases, with 8 bases between them. The CDR3: CASSLEENQETQYF. The CDR3 nucleotides are TGTGCCAGCAGCTTGGAAGAAAACCAAGAGACCCAGTACTTC.

This clonotype was detected once. V is TRBV20-1 and J is TRBJ2-3; TRBD2 aligns across 10 bases. The CDR3 has 15 amino acids. V shed 1 base and J 2 bases; nucleotides not matched to a gene: 3. The V gene's germline CDR1 is DFQATT and CDR2 SNEGSKA (reference sequence). CDR3 region: CSARALAGATDTQYF. The CDR3 DNA follows: TGCAGTGCTAGAGCCCTAGCGGGAGCCACAGATACGCAGTATTTT.

At least ten counts were recorded for this clonotype. The J gene is TRBJ1-6, the V gene TRBV6-1; D is undetermined. This CDR3 has 17 amino acids. The ends were cut back, 2 bases at V and 10 bases at J, with 21 bases in the middle. Germline V lookup: CDR1 MNHNS, CDR2 SASEGT. This CDR3 is CASSEFVGSWSLSPLHF. As DNA, the CDR3 is TGTGCCAGCAGTGAATTCGTCGGCAGCTGGAGTTTGTCACCCCTCCACTTT.

The chain uses TRBV9 and TRBJ2-5; the D gene is possibly TRBD2 (5 bases). V lost 2 bases, J lost 3 bases, and 14 bases lay in between. In germline, CDR1 is SGDLS, CDR2 YYNGEE. The CDR3 contains 15 residues. CDR3 sequence: CASSVRTGSEETQYF. CDR3 DNA: TGTGCCAGCAGCGTGAGGACGGGGAGTGAAGAGACCCAGTACTTC. Using reference TRBV9 and TRBJ2-5 for the parts outside the CDR3, the full variable domain is DSGVTQTPKHLITATGQRVTLRCSPRSGDLSVYWYQQSLDQGLQFLIQYYNGEERAKGNILERFSAQQFPDLHSELNLSSLELGDSALYFCASSVRTGSEETQYFGPGTRLLVL.

This clonotype was seen only a few times. This chain connects TRBV5-1 to TRBJ2-1, with 9 bases that match TRBD2. With 0 bases clipped from V and 2 bases from J, the junction kept 6 bases outside the gene matches. This CDR3 region has 17 residues. Germline V CDR1 and CDR2: SGHRS, YFSETQ. DNA for the CDR3: TGCGCCAGCAGCTTGGCCAGGGCTAGCGGGACCTACAATGAGCAGTTCTTC. It encodes CASSLARASGTYNEQFF.

Here the CDR3 DNA reads TGCAGTGCTATACCAATGGGGGCTGAATACGAGCAGTACTTC. Protein sequence: CSAIPMGAEYEQYF. This chain joins TRBV20-1 and TRBJ2-7; D is possibly TRBD1 (6 bases). There are 14 residues in the CDR3. Germline-derived CDR1 and CDR2 are DFQATT and SNEGSKA (reference sequence). The germline V and J ends were trimmed by 4 bases and 4 bases, with 17 bases remaining between them.

There are a few counts of this clonotype. This sequence joins TRBV20-1 and TRBJ2-3; 12 bases fit TRBD2. Trimming cost V 2 bases and J 8 bases; bases outside gene matches: 8. Germline CDR1 is DFQATT and CDR2 is SNEGSKA (reference sequence). CDR3 length: 15 residues. The chain's CDR3 is CSARQTSGGEGTQYF. In nucleotides, the CDR3 is TGCAGTGCTAGACAGACTAGCGGGGGAGAGGGTACGCAGTATTTT.

This clonotype occurred many times. The V and J genes are TRBV5-1 and TRBJ2-1, with 8 bases aligning to TRBD1. The J segment lost 7 bases and the V segment lost 0 bases, leaving 12 bases of the junction unmatched. The CDR3 runs to 17 residues. Germline-derived CDR1 and CDR2 are SGHRS and YFSETQ. The CDR3 DNA reads TGCGCCAGCAGCTTGGACCCGACAGGGGCCCTCCTTAATGAGCAGTTCTTC. This codes for CASSLDPTGALLNEQFF.

The gene calls are TRBV12-3 or TRBV12-4 and TRBJ1-5; D ambiguous. V was pared by 6 bases and J by 2 bases, with 14 bases between. The CDR3 is made up of 15 amino acids. CDR3 sequence reads: CASSPITAGNQPQHF. The DNA for the CDR3 is TGTGCCAGCAGCCCGATTACGGCGGGCAATCAGCCCCAGCATTTT.

This clonotype was detected only a few times. This chain uses TRBV25-1 with TRBJ2-7, with unresolved D. The CDR3 has 16 amino acids. The ends were cut back, 7 bases at V and 6 bases at J, with 25 bases in the middle. Germline loops: CDR1 MGHDK, CDR2 SYGVNS. The CDR3 DNA follows: TGTGCCAGCACACCGAACACCGGGCCCAACCTTGGCGAGCAGTACTTC. Protein: CASTPNTGPNLGEQYF.